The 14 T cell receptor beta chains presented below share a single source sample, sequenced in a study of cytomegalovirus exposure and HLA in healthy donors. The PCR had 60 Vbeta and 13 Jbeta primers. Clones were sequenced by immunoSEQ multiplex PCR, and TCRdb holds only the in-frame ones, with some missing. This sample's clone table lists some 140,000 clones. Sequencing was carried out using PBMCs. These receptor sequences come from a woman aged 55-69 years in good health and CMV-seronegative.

CDR3 protein: CASSEIYSSGGSGELFF. CDR3 bases: TGTGCCAGCAGTGAAATTTATTCTAGCGGGGGATCCGGGGAGCTGTTTTTT. V gene TRBV6-1 combines with J gene TRBJ2-2, with 10 bases matching TRBD2. The CDR3 length is 17 residues. Germline V gene data show CDR1 as MNHNS and CDR2 as SASEGT. J lost 6 bases, V lost 2 bases, and 9 bases had no gene match.

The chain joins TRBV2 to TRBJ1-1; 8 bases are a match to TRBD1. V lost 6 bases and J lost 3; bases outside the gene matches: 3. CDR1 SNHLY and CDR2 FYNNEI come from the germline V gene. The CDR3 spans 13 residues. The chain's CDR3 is CASRETGDTEAFF. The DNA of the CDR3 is TGTGCCAGCAGAGAGACAGGGGACACTGAAGCTTTCTTT. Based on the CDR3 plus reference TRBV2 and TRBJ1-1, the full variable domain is EPEVTQTPSHQVTQMGQEVILRCVPISNHLYFYWYRQILGQKVEFLVSFYNNEISEKSEIFDDQFSVERPDGSNFTLKIRSTKLEDSAMYFCASRETGDTEAFFGQGTRLTVV.

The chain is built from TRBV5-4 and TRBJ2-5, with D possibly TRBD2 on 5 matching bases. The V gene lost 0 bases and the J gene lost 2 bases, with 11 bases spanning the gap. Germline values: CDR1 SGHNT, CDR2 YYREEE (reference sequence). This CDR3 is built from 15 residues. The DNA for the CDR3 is TGTGCCAGCAGCTTGGCCCTAGGCGGGCAAGAGACCCAGTACTTC. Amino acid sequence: CASSLALGGQETQYF.

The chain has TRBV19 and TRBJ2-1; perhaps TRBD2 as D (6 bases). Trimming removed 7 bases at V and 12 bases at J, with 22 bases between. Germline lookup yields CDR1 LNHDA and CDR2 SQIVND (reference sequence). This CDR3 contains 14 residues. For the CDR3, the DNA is TGTGCCAGTAAAAAGGAGCGGGTGGTGGGATCGCAGTTCTTC. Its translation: CASKKERVVGSQFF.

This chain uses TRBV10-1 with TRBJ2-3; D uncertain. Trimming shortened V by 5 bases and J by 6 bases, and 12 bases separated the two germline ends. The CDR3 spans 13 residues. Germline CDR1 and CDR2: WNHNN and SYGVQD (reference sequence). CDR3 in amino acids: CASSHNVRDTQYF. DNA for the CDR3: TGCGCCAGCAGTCATAACGTCCGGGATACGCAGTATTTT.

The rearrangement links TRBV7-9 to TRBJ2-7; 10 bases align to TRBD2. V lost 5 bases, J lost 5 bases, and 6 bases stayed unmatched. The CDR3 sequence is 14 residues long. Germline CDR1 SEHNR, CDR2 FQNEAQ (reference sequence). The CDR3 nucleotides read TGTGCCAGCAGCGGACTAGCGGACCCCCACGAGCAGTACTTC. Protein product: CASSGLADPHEQYF.

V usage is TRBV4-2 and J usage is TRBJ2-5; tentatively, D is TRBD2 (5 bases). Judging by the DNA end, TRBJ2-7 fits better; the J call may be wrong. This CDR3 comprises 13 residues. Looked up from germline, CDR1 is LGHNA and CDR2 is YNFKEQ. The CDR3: CASSQGPGYEQYF. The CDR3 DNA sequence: TGTGCCAGCAGCCAAGGTCCGGGATACGAGCAGTACTTC.

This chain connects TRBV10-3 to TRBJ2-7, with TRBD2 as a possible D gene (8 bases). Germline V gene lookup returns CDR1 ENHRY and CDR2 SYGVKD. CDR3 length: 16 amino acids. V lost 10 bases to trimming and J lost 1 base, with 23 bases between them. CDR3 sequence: CATETGKAGVSYEQYF. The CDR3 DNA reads TGTGCCACCGAGACAGGGAAAGCGGGAGTTTCCTACGAGCAGTACTTC.

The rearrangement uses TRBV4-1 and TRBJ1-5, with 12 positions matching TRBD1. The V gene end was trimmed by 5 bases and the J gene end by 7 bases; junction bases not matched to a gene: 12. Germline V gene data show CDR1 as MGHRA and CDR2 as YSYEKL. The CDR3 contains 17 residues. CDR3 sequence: CASSSYPGTGGEQPQHF. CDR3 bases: TGCGCCAGCAGCTCCTACCCCGGGACAGGGGGCGAGCAGCCCCAGCATTTT.

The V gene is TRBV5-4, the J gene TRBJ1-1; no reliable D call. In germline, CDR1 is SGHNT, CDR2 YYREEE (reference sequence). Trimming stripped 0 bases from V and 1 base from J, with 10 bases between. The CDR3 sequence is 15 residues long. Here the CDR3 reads CASSLGRGRNTEAFF. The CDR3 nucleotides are TGTGCCAGCAGCTTGGGCCGGGGTAGGAACACTGAAGCTTTCTTT.

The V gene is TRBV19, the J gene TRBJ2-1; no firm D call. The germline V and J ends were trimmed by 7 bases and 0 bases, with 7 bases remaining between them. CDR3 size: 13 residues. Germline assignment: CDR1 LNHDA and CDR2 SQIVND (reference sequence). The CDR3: CASTRSSYNEQFF. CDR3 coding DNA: TGTGCCAGTACTCGGAGCTCCTACAATGAGCAGTTCTTC.

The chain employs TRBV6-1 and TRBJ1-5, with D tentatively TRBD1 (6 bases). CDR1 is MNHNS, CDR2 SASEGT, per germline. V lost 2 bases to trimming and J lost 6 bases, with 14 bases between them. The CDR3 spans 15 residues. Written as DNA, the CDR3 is TGTGCCAGCAGTGAATTTAGGGGGTCGGGTCAGCCCCAGCATTTT. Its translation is CASSEFRGSGQPQHF.

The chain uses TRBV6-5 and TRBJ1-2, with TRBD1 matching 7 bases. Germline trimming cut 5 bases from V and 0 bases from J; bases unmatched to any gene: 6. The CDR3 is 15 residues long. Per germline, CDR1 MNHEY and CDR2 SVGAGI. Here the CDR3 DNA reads TGTGCCAGCAGTAAACAGGGGATGCCTAACTATGGCTACACCTTC. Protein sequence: CASSKQGMPNYGYTF.

The CDR3 DNA reads TGTGCCAGCAGCCTCCTAGCGGGGGCACAAGAGACCCAGTACTTC. Protein sequence: CASSLLAGAQETQYF. J is TRBJ2-5 and V is TRBV7-9; 10 nucleotides match TRBD2. Germline trimming cut 5 bases from V and 2 bases from J; bases unmatched to any gene: 5. The CDR3 covers 15 residues. Germline-derived CDR1 and CDR2 are SEHNR and FQNEAQ (reference sequence).